The source of this T cell receptor beta chain is a study of human T cells and chemical hapten exposure. About the research overall: Skin of the upper inner arm, 2 cm by 2 cm, received 2% DPC for sensitization. Study-wide results and limits: In comparison with controls, expanded TCRs gave rise to a significantly larger number of large CDR3 similarity clusters. Correlating positively with patch test score were the PT1 expanded TCR counts.

Using its own MiXCR run on the RACE reads, TCRdb lists one record per CDR3 protein. Among tens of thousands of distinct CDR3 sequences, 8% to 13% were seen once, and the ten largest hold about 2%. This clonotype turned up a few times. Its antigen is unidentified. Time point given: patch test 2, 6 weeks after DPC sensitization. Indicated treatment: therapeutic diphenylcyclopropenone sensitization with weekly scalp DPC. Trimming shortened V by 3 bases and J by 0 bases, and 10 bases separated the two germline ends. This CDR3 is 15 amino acids long. Germline V lookup: CDR1 SGHNT, CDR2 YENEEA. The source material was whole blood, sampled in connection with sensitization to the hapten diphenylcyclopropenone (DPC). The genes are TRBV11-3 and TRBJ2-3; a possible D gene is TRBD2 (5 bases). The clonotype comes from a man aged 40-49 years with alopecia areata. Some clones in this sample may be carry-over from other donors' samples. CDR3 sequence (DNA): TGTGCCAGCAGCTTTTATAGCGTAAGCACAGATACGCAGTATTTT. Its translation: CASSFYSVSTDTQYF.